A selection of T cell receptor beta chains follows, all from one sample in a study of T cell clusters in autoimmune cytopenias. TCRdb reanalyzed the multiplex PCR reads and collapses them to one entry per CDR3 protein, without DNA. Its table lists around 11,000 distinct CDR3 sequences. These sequences were also reported in another study, on T cell repertoires in aging, cancer and after chemotherapy.

The sequenced sample consisted of peripheral blood. These receptors all come from a human donor in good health. The CDR3 runs from the conserved cysteine through the conserved F or W. Rows give clone size only sometimes, using once, few, many, or a class for an expanded clone.

cdr3_aa: CASSQYPGGSSYEQYF; j_call: TRBJ2-7; clone_size: NA; v_call: TRBV12-3/TRBV12-4; cdr3_length: 16
cdr3_aa: CASSLGQGFYEQYF; j_call: TRBJ2-7; clone_size: NA; v_call: TRBV5-1; cdr3_length: 14
cdr3_aa: CASSFPGTGAGGELFF; j_call: TRBJ2-2; clone_size: NA; v_call: TRBV5-4; cdr3_length: 16
cdr3_aa: CASSYSITPVGINYEQYF; j_call: TRBJ2-7; clone_size: NA; v_call: TRBV6-1; cdr3_length: 18
cdr3_aa: CAWKVVGQGLNTGELFF; j_call: TRBJ2-2; clone_size: NA; v_call: TRBV30; cdr3_length: 17
cdr3_aa: CSVVEVWGNTEAFF; j_call: TRBJ1-1; clone_size: NA; v_call: TRBV29-1; cdr3_length: 14
cdr3_aa: CASSPLGRDTYGYTF; j_call: TRBJ1-2; clone_size: NA; v_call: TRBV18; cdr3_length: 15
cdr3_aa: CAWSPRRDKGAYEQYF; j_call: TRBJ2-7; clone_size: NA; v_call: TRBV30; cdr3_length: 16
cdr3_aa: CASSLLSPRDYEQCF; j_call: TRBJ2-7; clone_size: NA; v_call: TRBV6-1; cdr3_length: 15
cdr3_aa: CASSGRTSGAYEQYF; j_call: TRBJ2-7; clone_size: NA; v_call: TRBV5-1; cdr3_length: 15
cdr3_aa: CASSEINLAGSEQYF; j_call: TRBJ2-7; clone_size: NA; v_call: TRBV6-1; cdr3_length: 15
cdr3_aa: CASSENTRSETQYF; j_call: TRBJ2-5; clone_size: NA; v_call: TRBV6-1; cdr3_length: 14
cdr3_aa: CASSWGYYNEQFF; j_call: TRBJ2-1; clone_size: NA; v_call: TRBV27; cdr3_length: 13
cdr3_aa: CASSSPGQRNTEAFF; j_call: TRBJ1-1; clone_size: NA; v_call: TRBV27; cdr3_length: 15
cdr3_aa: CSVISTSYEQYF; j_call: TRBJ2-7; clone_size: medium-sized; v_call: TRBV29-1; cdr3_length: 12
cdr3_aa: CASSRWAGDSTDTQYF; j_call: TRBJ2-3; clone_size: NA; v_call: TRBV27; cdr3_length: 16
cdr3_aa: CASSQGTGTEQYF; j_call: TRBJ2-7; clone_size: NA; v_call: TRBV19; cdr3_length: 13
cdr3_aa: CASSFGGGFTGELFF; j_call: TRBJ2-2; clone_size: NA; v_call: TRBV12-3/TRBV12-4; cdr3_length: 15
cdr3_aa: CATSDNREAGELFF; j_call: TRBJ2-2; clone_size: NA; v_call: TRBV24-1; cdr3_length: 14
cdr3_aa: CASSMGVKQFF; j_call: TRBJ2-1; clone_size: NA; v_call: TRBV19; cdr3_length: 11
cdr3_aa: CASSGGPGQPQHF; j_call: TRBJ1-5; clone_size: NA; v_call: TRBV27; cdr3_length: 13
cdr3_aa: CASRRARSSYEQYF; j_call: TRBJ2-7; clone_size: NA; v_call: TRBV27; cdr3_length: 14
cdr3_aa: CASSLSQTWTGGQFF; j_call: TRBJ2-1; clone_size: NA; v_call: TRBV27; cdr3_length: 15
cdr3_aa: CASSEPGQVGQETQYF; j_call: TRBJ2-5; clone_size: NA; v_call: TRBV24-1; cdr3_length: 16
cdr3_aa: CASSSTGGDETQYF; j_call: TRBJ2-5; clone_size: NA; v_call: TRBV7-9; cdr3_length: 14
cdr3_aa: CASSIGGTAQETQYF; j_call: TRBJ2-5; clone_size: NA; v_call: TRBV19; cdr3_length: 15